This TCR beta chain was captured by sequencing in a study of blood T cell repertoires in COVID-19. Study in general: The United States, Italy and Spain were the sources of the acute and convalescent COVID-19 samples.

Measured with immunoSEQ multiplex PCR; TCRdb has only the in-frame clones, and not every one. The profile shows 150,000 to 200,000 clones, approximately 95% of them singletons. The ends lost 5 bases at V and 7 bases at J; junction bases unmatched: 8. The CDR3 is made up of 14 amino acids. The germline gives CDR1 SGHTA, CDR2 FQGNSA. The source material was peripheral blood. The sequence was obtained from a woman aged 55-69 years with COVID-19, enrolled during active disease. The gene calls are TRBV7-2 and TRBJ1-5; TRBD1 agrees at 7 bases. Here the CDR3 DNA reads TGTGCCAGCAGCATTAGACAGGGAGAACAGCCCCAGCATTTT. The encoded protein is CASSIRQGEQPQHF. Full variable domain (outside the CDR3, taken from reference TRBV7-2 and TRBJ1-5): GAGVSQSPSNKVTEKGKDVELRCDPISGHTALYWYRQSLGQGLEFLIYFQGNSAPDKSGLPSDRFSAERTGGSVSTLTIQRTQQEDSAVYLCASSIRQGEQPQHFGDGTRLSIL.